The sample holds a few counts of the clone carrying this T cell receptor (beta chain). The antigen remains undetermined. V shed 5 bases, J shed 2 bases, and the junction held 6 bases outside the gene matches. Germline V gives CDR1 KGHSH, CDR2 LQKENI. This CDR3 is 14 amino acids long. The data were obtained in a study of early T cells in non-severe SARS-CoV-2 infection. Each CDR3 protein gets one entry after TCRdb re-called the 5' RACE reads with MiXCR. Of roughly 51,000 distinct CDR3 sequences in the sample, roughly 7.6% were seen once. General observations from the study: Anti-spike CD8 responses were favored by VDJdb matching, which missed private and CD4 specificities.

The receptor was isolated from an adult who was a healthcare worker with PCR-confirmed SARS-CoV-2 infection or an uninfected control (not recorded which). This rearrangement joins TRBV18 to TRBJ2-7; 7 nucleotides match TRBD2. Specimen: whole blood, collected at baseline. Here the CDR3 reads CASSYASGPYEQYF. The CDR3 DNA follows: TGTGCCAGCTCATACGCTAGCGGACCCTACGAGCAGTACTTC.